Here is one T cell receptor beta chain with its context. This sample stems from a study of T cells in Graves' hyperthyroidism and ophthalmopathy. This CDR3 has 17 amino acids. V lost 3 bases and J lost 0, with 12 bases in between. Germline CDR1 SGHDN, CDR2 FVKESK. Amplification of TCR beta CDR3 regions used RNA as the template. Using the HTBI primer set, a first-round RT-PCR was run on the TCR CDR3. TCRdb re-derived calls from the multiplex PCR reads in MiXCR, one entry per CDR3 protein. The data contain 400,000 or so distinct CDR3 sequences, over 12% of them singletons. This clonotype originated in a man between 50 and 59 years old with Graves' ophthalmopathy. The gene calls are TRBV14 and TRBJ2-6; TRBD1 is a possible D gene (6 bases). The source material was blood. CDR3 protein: CASSHGTRSSGANVLTF. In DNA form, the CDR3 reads TGTGCCAGCAGCCATGGGACAAGGAGCTCTGGGGCCAACGTCCTGACTTTC.